These T cell receptor beta chains were read from a single sample in a study of T cells in Graves' hyperthyroidism and ophthalmopathy. TCRdb recomputed calls from the multiplex PCR reads with MiXCR, one row per CDR3 protein. Of 690,000 or so distinct CDR3 sequences in the sample, about 19% were seen once. The sample was blood. These receptor sequences come from a woman aged 45 to 65 with Graves' hyperthyroidism that later progressed to Graves' ophthalmopathy. Each CDR3 is given with its conserved first and last residue. A D gene is named only where the DNA matches it firmly. The size entry is marked missing in some rows and otherwise reads once, few, many or a size class.

TRBV20-1	TRBJ2-7	many	.	TGCAGTGCTGAAAAGGGACTCATCTACGAGCAGTACTTC	CSAEKGLIYEQYF
TRBV20-1	TRBJ1-2	.	TRBD1	TGCAGTGCTGACAGGGGGCAAAGCTATGGCTACACCTTC	CSADRGQSYGYTF
TRBV6-1	TRBJ1-3	.	.	TGTGCCAGCAGTGAACTTCCGAGACAGACATATTTT	CASSELPRQTYF
TRBV11-2	TRBJ1-5	few	TRBD1	TGTGCCAGCAGCCCAGGGACAGTTGGTGGCAATCAGCCCCAGCATTTT	CASSPGTVGGNQPQHF
TRBV12-3/TRBV12-4	TRBJ1-1	many	.	TGTGCCAGCACCCGCGGCAACCCGAACACTGAAGCTTTCTTT	CASTRGNPNTEAFF
TRBV11-2	TRBJ1-4	many	.	TGTGCCAGCAGCTTAGGAAGTGGGACTAATGAAAAACTGTTTTTT	CASSLGSGTNEKLFF
TRBV6-2/TRBV6-3	TRBJ1-1	.	.	TGTGCCAGCTACAGGCTTTGGGACACTGAAGCTTTCTTT	CASYRLWDTEAFF
TRBV3-1	TRBJ2-5	many	.	TGTGCCAGCAGCCAACACTACCTCGGCATAGAGACCCAGTACTTC	CASSQHYLGIETQYF
TRBV6-1	TRBJ2-2	.	TRBD1	TGTGCCAGCACAGACAGGGGAACGTTGTTTTTT	CASTDRGTLFF
TRBV5-1	TRBJ2-3	.	.	TGCGCCAGCAGCTTGCAGGAGGGGGCCACAGATACGCAGTATTTT	CASSLQEGATDTQYF
TRBV2	TRBJ1-1	many	.	TGTGCCAGCAGCGGGGGAATCATGAACACTGAAGCTTTCTTT	CASSGGIMNTEAFF
TRBV28	TRBJ2-5	.	TRBD1	TGTGCCAGCAGTTCGACAGGGGGCGCGGGAGAGACCCAGTACTTC	CASSSTGGAGETQYF
TRBV6-1	TRBJ2-6	.	TRBD1	TGTGCCAGCAGTAACAGGGGAAGGGCCAACGTCCTGACTTTC	CASSNRGRANVLTF
TRBV11-2	TRBJ1-4	.	.	TGTGCCAGCAGCTTAGCCGGGACATTCAATGAAAAACTGTTTTTT	CASSLAGTFNEKLFF
TRBV5-1	TRBJ1-1	many	.	TGCGCCAGCAGCTTGTTGCCGGGCGTAGCGAACACTGAAGCTTTCTTT	CASSLLPGVANTEAFF
TRBV14	TRBJ2-1	few	.	TGTGCCAGCAGCCAAGATATAGGGTTCATCAATGAGCAGTTCTTC	CASSQDIGFINEQFF
TRBV13	TRBJ2-7	many	TRBD2	TGTGCCAGCAGCTTTTTGAAGCGGGGGGGCCTTCCCGAGCAGTACTTC	CASSFLKRGGLPEQYF
TRBV27	TRBJ2-3	.	TRBD1	TGTGCCAGCAGTCCCCCGACAGGGTATCTCACAGATACGCAGTATTTT	CASSPPTGYLTDTQYF
TRBV19	TRBJ2-5	many	.	TGTGCCAGTAGTCGCGGTTTGGGGACGGAGACCCAGTACTTC	CASSRGLGTETQYF
TRBV3-1	TRBJ1-5	.	.	TGTGCCAGCAGCCAAGATTTAGGAGTCGTAAGTCAGCCCCAGCATTTT	CASSQDLGVVSQPQHF
TRBV18	TRBJ1-6	few	.	TGTGCCAGCTCAGGAGCAGGCCTAAATAATTCACCCCTCCACTTT	CASSGAGLNNSPLHF
TRBV7-6	TRBJ2-7	many	.	TGTGCCAGCAGCTTAGTGGCGGGGAGCACCTACGAGCAGTACTTC	CASSLVAGSTYEQYF
TRBV12-3/TRBV12-4	TRBJ2-3	many	.	TGTGCCAGCAGTTCTCCAGATACGCAGTATTTT	CASSSPDTQYF
TRBV20-1	TRBJ1-2	many	TRBD1	TGCAGTGCTAGTGACAGGGTGTATGGCTACACCTTC	CSASDRVYGYTF
TRBV13	TRBJ2-5	few	TRBD1	TGTGCCAGCAGCCAGGGACAGGGGACCTTCCAAGAGACCCAGTACTTC	CASSQGQGTFQETQYF
TRBV20-1	TRBJ2-1	few	.	TGCAGTGCTAGAGGATTACCTGGTGGCGGGGACGGATCCTACAATGAGCAGTTCTTC	CSARGLPGGGDGSYNEQFF
TRBV19	TRBJ1-1	.	TRBD1	TGTGCCACCCGGGACAGCCCGAACACTGAAGCTTTCTTT	CATRDSPNTEAFF
TRBV5-4	TRBJ2-1	.	TRBD2	TGTGCCAGCAGCGCGGGCGGGACTAGCGGGGGGGCCGGTCCCTACAATGAGCAGTTCTTC	CASSAGGTSGGAGPYNEQFF
TRBV20-1	TRBJ2-7	many	TRBD2	TGCAGTGCTAGTCCTCCTGGGACTAGCGGGGGGACCTACGAGCAGTACTTC	CSASPPGTSGGTYEQYF
TRBV7-9	TRBJ2-5	.	TRBD2	TGTGCCAGCAGCCCTCGTGGTAGCGGGGAAGGGGAGACCCAGTACTTC	CASSPRGSGEGETQYF
TRBV6-1	TRBJ1-2	many	.	TGTGCCAGCAGTGGGGGGAAGCTCCCAATTCGCTATGGCTACACCTTC	CASSGGKLPIRYGYTF
TRBV6-1	TRBJ2-3	.	TRBD2	TGTGCCAGCAGTGAAAAGGTCTGGACTAGCGGGGGGGCCCCAGATACGCAGTATTTT	CASSEKVWTSGGAPDTQYF
TRBV4-1	TRBJ2-3	.	.	TGCGCCAGCAGCCAGGGGGCAAGCACAGATACGCAGTATTTT	CASSQGASTDTQYF
TRBV20-1	TRBJ2-4	many	.	TGCAGTGCTATCCCGGGTTCGACAGGAAACATTCAGTACTTC	CSAIPGSTGNIQYF
TRBV12-3/TRBV12-4	TRBJ2-2	.	TRBD1	TGTGCCAGCAGTGGGGACAGGGAGGGGCACACCGGGGAGCTGTTTTTT	CASSGDREGHTGELFF
TRBV12-3/TRBV12-4	TRBJ1-2	many	.	TGTGCCAGCAGTCATCAAGGGGCTGCCTATGGCTACACCTTC	CASSHQGAAYGYTF
TRBV7-2	TRBJ2-3	many	.	TGTGCCAGCAGCCATGAGGGACCCCTAGATACGCAGTATTTT	CASSHEGPLDTQYF
TRBV5-1	TRBJ2-6	many	.	TGCGCCAGCAGCGTGCGTTTCCGCTCTGGGGCCAACGTCCTGACTTTC	CASSVRFRSGANVLTF
TRBV3-1	TRBJ2-1	many	.	TGTGCCAGCAGCCAACCCTTGACTGAGCAGTTCTTC	CASSQPLTEQFF
TRBV28	TRBJ2-7	.	.	TGTGCCAGCAGTTCCATAGCGGAGACCTACGAGCAGTACTTC	CASSSIAETYEQYF
TRBV12-3/TRBV12-4	TRBJ1-3	few	.	TGTGCCAGCAGTTTGGGGGCCAGGGAGTCTGGAAACACCATATATTTT	CASSLGARESGNTIYF
TRBV20-1	TRBJ2-6	few	.	TGCAGTGCTAGACAGTACTCTGGGGCCAACGTCCTGACTTTC	CSARQYSGANVLTF
TRBV9	TRBJ2-1	few	TRBD2	TGTGCCAGCAGCGGACCGGGACTAGCGGGGGGGCCCAATGAGCAGTTCTTC	CASSGPGLAGGPNEQFF
TRBV6-1	TRBJ1-5	.	TRBD1	TGTGCCAGCAAGGGGGCACCAGGGAATCAGCCCCAGCATTTT	CASKGAPGNQPQHF
TRBV12-3/TRBV12-4	TRBJ1-2	.	.	TGTGCCAGCAGAGGACCCCGAGCTTGGTATGGCTACACCTTC	CASRGPRAWYGYTF